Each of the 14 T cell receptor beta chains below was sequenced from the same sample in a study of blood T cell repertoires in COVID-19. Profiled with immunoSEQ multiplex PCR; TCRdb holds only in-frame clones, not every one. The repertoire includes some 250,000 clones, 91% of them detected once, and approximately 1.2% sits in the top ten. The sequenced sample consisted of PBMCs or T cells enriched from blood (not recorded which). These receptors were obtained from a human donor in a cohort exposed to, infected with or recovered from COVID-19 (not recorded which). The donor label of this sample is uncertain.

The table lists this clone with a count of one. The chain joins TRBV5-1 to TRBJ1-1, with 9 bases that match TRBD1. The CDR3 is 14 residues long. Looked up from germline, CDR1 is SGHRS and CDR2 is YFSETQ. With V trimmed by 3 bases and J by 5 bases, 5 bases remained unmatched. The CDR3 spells CASSYRTGATEAFF. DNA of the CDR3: TGCGCCAGCAGCTATAGGACAGGGGCTACTGAAGCTTTCTTT. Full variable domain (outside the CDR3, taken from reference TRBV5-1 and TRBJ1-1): KAGVTQTPRYLIKTRGQQVTLSCSPISGHRSVSWYQQTPGQGLQFLFEYFSETQRNKGNFPGRFSGRQFSNSRSEMNVSTLELGDSALYLCASSYRTGATEAFFGQGTRLTVV.

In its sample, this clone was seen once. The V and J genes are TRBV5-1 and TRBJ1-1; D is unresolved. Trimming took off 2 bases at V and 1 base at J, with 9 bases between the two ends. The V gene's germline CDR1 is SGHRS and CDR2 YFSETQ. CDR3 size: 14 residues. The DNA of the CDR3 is TGCGCCAGCAGCTTCGACAACCCGAACACTGAAGCTTTCTTT. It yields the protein CASSFDNPNTEAFF.

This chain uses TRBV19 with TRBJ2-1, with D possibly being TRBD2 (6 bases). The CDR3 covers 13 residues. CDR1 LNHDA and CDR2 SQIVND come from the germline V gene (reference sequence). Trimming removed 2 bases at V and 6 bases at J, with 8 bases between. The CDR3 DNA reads TGTGCCAGTAGTATAACCGGGGGCAATGAGCAGTTCTTC. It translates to CASSITGGNEQFF.

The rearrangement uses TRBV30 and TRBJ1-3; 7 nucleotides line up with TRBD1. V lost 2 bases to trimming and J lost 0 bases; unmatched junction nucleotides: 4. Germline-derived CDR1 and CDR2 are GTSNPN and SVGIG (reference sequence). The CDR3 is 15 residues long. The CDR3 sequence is CAWSWDSSSGNTIYF. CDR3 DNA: TGTGCCTGGAGTTGGGACAGCAGCTCTGGAAACACCATATATTTT. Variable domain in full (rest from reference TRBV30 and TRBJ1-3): SQTIHQWPATLVQPVGSPLSLECTVEGTSNPNLYWYRQAAGRGLQLLFYSVGIGQISSEVPQNLSASRPQDRQFILSSKKLLLSDSGFYLCAWSWDSSSGNTIYFGEGSWLTVV.

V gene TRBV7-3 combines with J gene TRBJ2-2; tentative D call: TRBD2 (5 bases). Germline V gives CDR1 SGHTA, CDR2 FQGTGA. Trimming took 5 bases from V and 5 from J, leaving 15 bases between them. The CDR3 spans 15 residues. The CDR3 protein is CASSTRTVGTGELFF. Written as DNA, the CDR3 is TGTGCCAGCAGCACTAGGACCGTCGGAACCGGGGAGCTGTTTTTT.

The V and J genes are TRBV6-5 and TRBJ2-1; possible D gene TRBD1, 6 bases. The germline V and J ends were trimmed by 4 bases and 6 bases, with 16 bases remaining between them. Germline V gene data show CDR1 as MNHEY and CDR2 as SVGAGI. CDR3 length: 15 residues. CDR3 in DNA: TGTGCCAGCAGTTTCACCCCGACAGGTTTCAATGAGCAGTTCTTC. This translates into CASSFTPTGFNEQFF.

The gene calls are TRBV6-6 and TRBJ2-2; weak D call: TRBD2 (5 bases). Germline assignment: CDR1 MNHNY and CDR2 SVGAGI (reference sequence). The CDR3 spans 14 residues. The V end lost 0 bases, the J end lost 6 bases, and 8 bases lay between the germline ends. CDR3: CASSYSIAPGELFF. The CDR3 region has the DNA TGTGCCAGCAGTTACTCGATAGCGCCCGGGGAGCTGTTTTTT.

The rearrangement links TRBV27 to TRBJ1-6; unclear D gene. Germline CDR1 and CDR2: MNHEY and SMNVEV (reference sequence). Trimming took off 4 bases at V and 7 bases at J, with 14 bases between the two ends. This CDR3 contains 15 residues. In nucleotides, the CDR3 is TGTGCCAGCAGTTGGGCGGGCGGTGGAAATTCACCCCTCCACTTT. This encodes CASSWAGGGNSPLHF.

CDR3 sequence (DNA): TGTGCCAGCTCACCACAGGGGGCGCGACTGTATGGCTACACCTTC. As protein: CASSPQGARLYGYTF. This chain links TRBV18 with TRBJ1-2, with 7 bases identical to TRBD1. The CDR3 is 15 amino acids. J was trimmed by 5 bases and V by 1 base; bases with no gene match: 7. Germline loops: CDR1 KGHSH, CDR2 LQKENI.

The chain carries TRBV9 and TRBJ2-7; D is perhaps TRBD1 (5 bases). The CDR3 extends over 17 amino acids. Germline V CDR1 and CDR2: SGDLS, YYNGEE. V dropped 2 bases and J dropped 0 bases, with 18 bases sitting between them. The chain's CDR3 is CASSVGPGSQSSYEQYF. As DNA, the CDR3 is TGTGCCAGCAGCGTCGGCCCAGGGTCGCAAAGCTCCTACGAGCAGTACTTC.

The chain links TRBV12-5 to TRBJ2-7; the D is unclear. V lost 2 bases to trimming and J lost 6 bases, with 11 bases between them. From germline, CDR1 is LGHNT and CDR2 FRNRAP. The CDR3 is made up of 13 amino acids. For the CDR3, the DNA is TGTGCTAGTGGTTTGTTACAGATTGGCGAGCAGTACTTC. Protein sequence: CASGLLQIGEQYF.

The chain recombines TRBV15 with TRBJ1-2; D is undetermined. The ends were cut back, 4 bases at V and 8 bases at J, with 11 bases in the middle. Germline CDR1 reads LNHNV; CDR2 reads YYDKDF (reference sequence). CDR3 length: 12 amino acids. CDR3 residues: CATSTLEGGYTF. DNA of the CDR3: TGTGCCACCAGCACTTTAGAGGGCGGCTACACCTTC.

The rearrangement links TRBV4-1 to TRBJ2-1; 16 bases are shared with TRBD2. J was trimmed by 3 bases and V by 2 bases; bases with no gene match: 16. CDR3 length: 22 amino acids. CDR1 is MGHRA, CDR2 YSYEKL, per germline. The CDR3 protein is CASSQRSLGTSGGALDYNEQFF. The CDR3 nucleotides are TGCGCCAGCAGCCAAAGGTCCCTCGGGACTAGCGGGGGGGCCTTAGACTACAATGAGCAGTTCTTC.

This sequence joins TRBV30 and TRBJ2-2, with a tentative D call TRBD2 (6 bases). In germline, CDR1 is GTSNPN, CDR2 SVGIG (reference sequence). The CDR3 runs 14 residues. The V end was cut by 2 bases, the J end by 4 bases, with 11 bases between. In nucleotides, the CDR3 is TGTGCCTGGAGTCCGGGAGCCAGCACCGGGGAGCTGTTTTTT. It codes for CAWSPGASTGELFF.